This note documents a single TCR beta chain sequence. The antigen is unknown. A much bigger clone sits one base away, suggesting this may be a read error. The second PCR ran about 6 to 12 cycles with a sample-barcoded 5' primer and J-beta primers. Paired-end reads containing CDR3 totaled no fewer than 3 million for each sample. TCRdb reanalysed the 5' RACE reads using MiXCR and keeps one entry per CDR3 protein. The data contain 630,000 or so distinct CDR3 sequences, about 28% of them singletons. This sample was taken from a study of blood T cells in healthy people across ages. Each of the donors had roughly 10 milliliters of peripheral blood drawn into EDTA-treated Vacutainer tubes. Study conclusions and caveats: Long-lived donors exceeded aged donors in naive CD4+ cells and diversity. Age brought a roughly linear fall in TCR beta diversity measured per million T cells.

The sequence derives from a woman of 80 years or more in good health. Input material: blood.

The CDR3 protein is CASSYAGAERYF. CDR3 bases: TGTGCCAGCAGTTACGCCGGGGCAGAAAGGTACTTC. This rearrangement joins TRBV6-6 to TRBJ2-5, with D possibly being TRBD1 or TRBD2 (5 bases each). CDR3 length equals 12 residues. V gave up 2 bases and J gave up 13 bases, with 14 bases separating them. The germline gives CDR1 MNHNY, CDR2 SVGAGI (reference sequence).